These T cell receptor beta chains were read from a single sample in a study of beta chain features in type 1 diabetes. Method: immunoSEQ multiplex PCR; TCRdb's copy keeps in-frame clones and lacks some. The table has 200,000 to 250,000 clones, more than 9% seen once; the top ten hold just under 0.035%. Input material: naive CD4+ T cells from blood. These TCRs come from a woman younger than 35 in good health. CDR3s include the opening cysteine and the closing phenylalanine or tryptophan. The D gene is left open where the match is weak. Clone size is shown for a subset of rows, as once, few, many or a class of expanded clone.

clone_size: -
j_call: TRBJ2-7
d_call: TRBD2
v_call: TRBV28
cdr3_nt: TGTGCCAGCAATGGCGGGGGAAGCTCCTACGAGCAGTACTTC
cdr3_aa: CASNGGGSSYEQYF

clone_size: few
j_call: TRBJ1-2
d_call: -
v_call: TRBV18
cdr3_nt: TGTGCCAGCTCACGAGACAGCAACTATGGCTACACCTTC
cdr3_aa: CASSRDSNYGYTF

clone_size: -
j_call: TRBJ2-5
d_call: -
v_call: TRBV6-1
cdr3_nt: TGTGCCAGCAGTGAGCGACAGATCCAAGAGACCCAGTACTTC
cdr3_aa: CASSERQIQETQYF

clone_size: few
j_call: TRBJ2-3
d_call: -
v_call: TRBV29-1
cdr3_nt: TGCAGCGCTAGGATTGTTCAGGGTACGCAGTATTTT
cdr3_aa: CSARIVQGTQYF

clone_size: many
j_call: TRBJ2-7
d_call: TRBD2
v_call: TRBV25-1
cdr3_nt: TGTGCCAGCAGTGATGCGGGAGGGGGGTACGAGCAGTACTTC
cdr3_aa: CASSDAGGGYEQYF

clone_size: -
j_call: TRBJ1-5
d_call: TRBD1
v_call: TRBV2
cdr3_nt: TGTGCCAGCAGTGAAGCGGGACAGGGGGGCAATCAGCCCCAGCATTTT
cdr3_aa: CASSEAGQGGNQPQHF

clone_size: few
j_call: TRBJ1-1
d_call: -
v_call: TRBV6-6
cdr3_nt: TGTGCCAGCAGTTATCGGGAGGCGGAAGCTTTCTTT
cdr3_aa: CASSYREAEAFF

clone_size: -
j_call: TRBJ2-1
d_call: TRBD2
v_call: TRBV5-1
cdr3_nt: TGCGCCAGCAGCCCAGGACTAGACTCCTACAATGAGCAGTTCTTC
cdr3_aa: CASSPGLDSYNEQFF

clone_size: few
j_call: TRBJ1-2
d_call: -
v_call: TRBV25-1
cdr3_nt: TGTGCCAGCAGTGAATTAGTTCCCTATGGCTACACCTTC
cdr3_aa: CASSELVPYGYTF

clone_size: -
j_call: TRBJ2-5
d_call: -
v_call: TRBV27
cdr3_nt: TGTGCCAGCAGCCTATTTGGCAGGGGACAAGAGACCCAGTACTTC
cdr3_aa: CASSLFGRGQETQYF

clone_size: -
j_call: TRBJ2-1
d_call: -
v_call: TRBV5-4
cdr3_nt: TGTGCCAGCAGCCCGAGGGGGTTAAGGAATGAGCAGTTCTTC
cdr3_aa: CASSPRGLRNEQFF

clone_size: few
j_call: TRBJ2-7
d_call: TRBD2
v_call: TRBV11-2
cdr3_nt: TGTGCCAGCAGCCACGCATTAGCGGGTCGATACGAGCAGTACTTC
cdr3_aa: CASSHALAGRYEQYF

clone_size: -
j_call: TRBJ1-1
d_call: -
v_call: TRBV13
cdr3_nt: TGTGCCAGCAGTCAGGGTGAGAACACTGAAGCTTTCTTT
cdr3_aa: CASSQGENTEAFF

clone_size: few
j_call: TRBJ1-2
d_call: TRBD1
v_call: TRBV7-2
cdr3_nt: TGTGCCAGCAGCTTGGGACAGAAGGAAGGCTATGGCTACACCTTC
cdr3_aa: CASSLGQKEGYGYTF

clone_size: -
j_call: TRBJ1-2
d_call: -
v_call: TRBV4-2
cdr3_nt: TGTGCCAGCAGCCCGCCCACAGGGTCGGCTAACTATGGCTACACCTTC
cdr3_aa: CASSPPTGSANYGYTF

clone_size: -
j_call: TRBJ2-7
d_call: TRBD2
v_call: TRBV5-1
cdr3_nt: TGCGCCAGCAGTTTGCTAGCGGGACCCTACGAGCAGTACTTC
cdr3_aa: CASSLLAGPYEQYF

clone_size: few
j_call: TRBJ1-3
d_call: -
v_call: TRBV7-9
cdr3_nt: TGTGCCAGCAGCCCCCCGAGCCTGGGAAACACCATATATTTT
cdr3_aa: CASSPPSLGNTIYF

clone_size: -
j_call: TRBJ2-5
d_call: TRBD2
v_call: TRBV5-1
cdr3_nt: TGCGCCAGCCTTAGCGGGAGGGCCTCGAATTACCGGGAGACCCAGTACTTC
cdr3_aa: CASLSGRASNYRETQYF

clone_size: few
j_call: TRBJ1-6
d_call: TRBD1
v_call: TRBV28
cdr3_nt: TGTGCCAGCAGTCCCCGGGACAGGGGTCCGTCACCCCTCCACTTT
cdr3_aa: CASSPRDRGPSPLHF

clone_size: few
j_call: TRBJ2-1
d_call: -
v_call: TRBV7-2
cdr3_nt: TGTGCCAGCAGCTTATCATCGTCACAATACAATGAGCAGTTCTTC
cdr3_aa: CASSLSSSQYNEQFF

clone_size: -
j_call: TRBJ2-1
d_call: TRBD1
v_call: TRBV18
cdr3_nt: TGTGCCAGCTCACCGGGACAGGGTGGGGTCAATGAGCAGTTCTTC
cdr3_aa: CASSPGQGGVNEQFF

clone_size: -
j_call: TRBJ2-1
d_call: -
v_call: TRBV10-3
cdr3_nt: TGTGCCATCAGTGAGTCGCTTACCTATCGGGGGAATGAGCAGTTCTTC
cdr3_aa: CAISESLTYRGNEQFF

clone_size: few
j_call: TRBJ2-7
d_call: TRBD1
v_call: TRBV11-2
cdr3_nt: TGTGCCAGCAGCCCAGGACAGGGATACGAGCAGTACTTC
cdr3_aa: CASSPGQGYEQYF

clone_size: -
j_call: TRBJ1-2
d_call: TRBD1
v_call: TRBV19
cdr3_nt: TGTGCCAGTAGTCACGGGACAGGGGGATCGGCGGGCTACACCTTC
cdr3_aa: CASSHGTGGSAGYTF

clone_size: -
j_call: TRBJ2-3
d_call: TRBD1
v_call: TRBV5-1
cdr3_nt: TGCGCCAGCAGCTTGGGGGACAGGGCCACAGATACGCAGTATTTT
cdr3_aa: CASSLGDRATDTQYF

clone_size: few
j_call: TRBJ2-1
d_call: TRBD2
v_call: TRBV11-2
cdr3_nt: TGTGCCAGCAGCTTCGGGACTAGCGACGAGCAGTTCTTC
cdr3_aa: CASSFGTSDEQFF

clone_size: -
j_call: TRBJ2-3
d_call: -
v_call: TRBV7-9
cdr3_nt: TGTGCCAGCAGCTTTCGGGACAACACAGATACGCAGTATTTT
cdr3_aa: CASSFRDNTDTQYF

clone_size: few
j_call: TRBJ2-1
d_call: TRBD1
v_call: TRBV4-1
cdr3_nt: TGCGCCAGCAGCTCTCGGGTTCGGGACAGGGGGTTCAATGAGCAGTTCTTC
cdr3_aa: CASSSRVRDRGFNEQFF

clone_size: few
j_call: TRBJ1-5
d_call: -
v_call: TRBV29-1
cdr3_nt: TGCAGCGTCCTCGAGCAGGTGGGCAATCAGCCCCAGCATTTT
cdr3_aa: CSVLEQVGNQPQHF

clone_size: -
j_call: TRBJ2-5
d_call: TRBD1
v_call: TRBV5-1
cdr3_nt: TGCGCCAGCAGCGGCGGGACAGGGGGACAAGAGACCCAGTACTTC
cdr3_aa: CASSGGTGGQETQYF

clone_size: -
j_call: TRBJ2-7
d_call: -
v_call: TRBV6-5
cdr3_nt: TGTGCCAGCAGTGGTCTAGGTACCTACGAGCAGTACTTC
cdr3_aa: CASSGLGTYEQYF

clone_size: few
j_call: TRBJ1-2
d_call: -
v_call: TRBV5-4
cdr3_nt: TGTGCCAGCAGCTTGGATGGGGTCAGGGGCTATGGCTACACCTTC
cdr3_aa: CASSLDGVRGYGYTF

clone_size: -
j_call: TRBJ2-2
d_call: TRBD1
v_call: TRBV23-1
cdr3_nt: TGCGCCAGCAGTCAACCCGTCGGAGACAGGGCAAACACCGGGGAGCTGTTTTTT
cdr3_aa: CASSQPVGDRANTGELFF

clone_size: -
j_call: TRBJ2-7
d_call: -
v_call: TRBV5-1
cdr3_nt: TGCGCCAGCAGCAGGAGGGGTCACGAGCAGTACTTC
cdr3_aa: CASSRRGHEQYF

clone_size: -
j_call: TRBJ2-3
d_call: -
v_call: TRBV30
cdr3_nt: TGTGCCTGGAGTGTACTTGGAGGGGAGACAGATACGCAGTATTTT
cdr3_aa: CAWSVLGGETDTQYF

clone_size: -
j_call: TRBJ2-3
d_call: TRBD1
v_call: TRBV5-6
cdr3_nt: TGTGCCAGCAGCCCGACAGGGACAGGCACAGATACGCAGTATTTT
cdr3_aa: CASSPTGTGTDTQYF

clone_size: -
j_call: TRBJ2-1
d_call: -
v_call: TRBV5-1
cdr3_nt: TGCGCCAGCAGCTTGGCTACAGGGAACTCCTACAATGAGCAGTTCTTC
cdr3_aa: CASSLATGNSYNEQFF

clone_size: many
j_call: TRBJ2-1
d_call: -
v_call: TRBV15
cdr3_nt: TGTGCCACCAGCAGAGATGCCTCAGGGTACAATGAGCAGTTCTTC
cdr3_aa: CATSRDASGYNEQFF

clone_size: few
j_call: TRBJ2-5
d_call: TRBD1
v_call: TRBV11-2
cdr3_nt: TGTGCCAGCAGCTTCCGGACAGGGGTGAACGGAGAGACCCAGTACTTC
cdr3_aa: CASSFRTGVNGETQYF

clone_size: few
j_call: TRBJ2-1
d_call: TRBD2
v_call: TRBV10-2
cdr3_nt: TGCGCCAGCAGTGATACGAGCGGGAGGCTCAATGAGCAGTTCTTC
cdr3_aa: CASSDTSGRLNEQFF

clone_size: few
j_call: TRBJ2-5
d_call: -
v_call: TRBV20-1
cdr3_nt: TGCAGTGCCCCAGCAGGAGAGACCCAGTACTTC
cdr3_aa: CSAPAGETQYF